This T cell receptor beta chain is drawn from a study of CD8 T cells in Susac syndrome. V lost 8 bases, J lost 1 base, and 12 bases lay in between. The CDR3 has 14 amino acids. Germline V gene lookup returns CDR1 MDHEN and CDR2 SYDVKM. An input of about 0.5 to 1 ug of RNA was subjected to reverse transcription using random hexamers. From the immunoSEQ multiplex PCR reads, TCRdb called clonotypes with MiXCR, one entry per CDR3 protein. The top ten clones hold approximately 0.1% of a sample with roughly 250,000 distinct CDR3 sequences, about 96% of them seen once. The clonotype comes from a human donor with Susac syndrome. Sequencing was performed on CD4+ T cells from PBMCs. V and J are TRBV28 and TRBJ1-3; D unresolved. CDR3 coding DNA: TGTGCCAGCTGCTGCCCCCAGTCTGGAAACACCATATATTTT. This codes for CASCCPQSGNTIYF.